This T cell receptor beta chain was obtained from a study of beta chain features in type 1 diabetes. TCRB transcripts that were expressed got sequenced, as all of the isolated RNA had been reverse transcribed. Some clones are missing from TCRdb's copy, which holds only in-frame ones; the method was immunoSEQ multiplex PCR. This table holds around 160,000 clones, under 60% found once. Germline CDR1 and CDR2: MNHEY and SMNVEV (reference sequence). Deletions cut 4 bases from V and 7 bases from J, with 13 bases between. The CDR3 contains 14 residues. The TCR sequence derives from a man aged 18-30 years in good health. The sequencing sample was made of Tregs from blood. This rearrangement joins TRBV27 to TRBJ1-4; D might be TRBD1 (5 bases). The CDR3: CASSSWGGGEKLFF. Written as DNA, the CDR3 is TGTGCCAGCAGTTCGTGGGGCGGGGGTGAAAAACTGTTTTTT.